This T cell receptor (beta chain) emerged from a study of PD-L1 blockade in urothelial cancer. Study overall: Patients, treated from 2014 onward, received atezolizumab 1,200 mg intravenously every 3 weeks.

CDR3 size: 12 residues. Trimming took 0 bases from V and 8 from J, leaving 6 bases between them. Germline V gene sequence: CDR1 SGDLS, CDR2 YYNGEE. Sample time point: pretreatment peripheral blood. Each PCR reaction had synthetic TCR analog templates spiked into it. Data came from immunoSEQ multiplex PCR; TCRdb stores just in-frame clones and leaves some out. Of fewer than 80,000 clones detected, 80% to 85% appear once; the ten largest clones hold 3.2%. The source of this sequence is a man between 65 and 85 years old with urothelial cancer. Sequencing used PBMCs, obtained around atezolizumab (anti-PD-L1) treatment. The chain couples TRBV9 to TRBJ2-1; no reliable D call. CDR3 in DNA: TGTGCCAGCAGCGTAGGAGCTGATGAGCAGTTCTTC. Residues: CASSVGADEQFF.